The present entry profiles one T cell receptor beta chain with its context. The antigen it recognizes is unknown. Nothing much larger sits one base from this clone, and base qualities are not available. This entry comes from a study of blood T cell repertoires in COVID-19 (dated by TCRdb to 2018 to 2020). At the level of the whole study: Collaborator samples came from the United States, Italy and Spain and covered acute and convalescent phases of COVID-19. The prospective study material was composed of cDNA or gDNA derived from T cells, B-cell-depleted T cells, or PBMCs. The dataset comprised deeply sampled blood TCRbeta repertoires from subjects exposed to, actively infected with, or recovered from COVID-19. The repertoires were released in a freely available public database meant as a resource for research on the immune response to SARS-CoV-2. The samples were drawn from two sources: the first 160 participants of the ongoing ImmuneRACE study, and fewer than 1,500 subjects contributed by 6 global collaborators. Sample metadata almost always included a de-identified subject ID, COVID-19 status, age in years and sex. Where available, HLA class I and class II types were obtained from metadata supplied by the sample provider rather than from assay-based typing.

Whole blood was collected in K2EDTA tubes by collaborating institutions according to the institutions' own protocols. For TCRbeta analysis, collaborators shipped samples in one of three forms: frozen whole blood, isolated PBMCs, or DNA extracted from either of those sample types. The immunoSEQ Assay, a bias-controlled multiplex PCR, was used to amplify TCRbeta CDR3 regions from genomic DNA. As for the original processing: The number of nucleated cells in each sample was estimated from the amplification of reference gene primers within the assay. To quantify the absolute abundance of each unique TCRbeta CDR3 rearrangement, sequence reads were collapsed and filtered. For each sample, productive Simpson clonality was calculated as the square root of Simpson's diversity index over productive rearrangements. The clones in this table, taken by TCRdb from immuneACCESS, are in-frame only. Not every clone is retained; where verified, under half of the shortfall comes from an unresolved V gene, and the cause of the rest is unknown. The V and J calls and clone size are taken from that table; D and trimming were inferred from the DNA. Recorded for this sample are roughly 100,000 clones; around 76% of them occurred a single time. Roughly a fifth of the sample belongs to the ten largest clones.

What the authors observed across the whole study: How much clinical and demographic metadata was included differed by source and by participant, and the metadata was provided uncurated.

Unmatched junction bases come to 7, with V trimmed by 5 bases and J by 6 bases. The germline V gene yields MGHRA for CDR1 and YSYEKL for CDR2. The CDR3 holds 13 amino acids from the cysteine to the phenylalanine. Solely the CDR3 DNA is kept, with 39 bases framed from the first base. Here the chain combines TRBV4-1 and TRBJ2-7; 7 middle bases align to TRBD2. This TCR was recovered from a woman in her seventies with acute or convalescent COVID-19. The sequencing sample was made of peripheral blood. The CDR3 here reads CASSYGLVSEQYF. The nucleotides read TGCGCCAGCAGCTATGGACTAGTCTCCGAGCAGTACTTC.